A selection of T cell receptor beta chains follows, all from one sample in a study of siplizumab effects on memory and regulatory T cells. Their cognate antigens are unknown. Assay: immunoSEQ multiplex PCR; the TCRdb copy retains only in-frame clones and omits some. The sample includes 9,500 to 15,000 clones, around 43% of them seen just once. Sequencing was performed on CFSE-low (dividing) CD8+ T cells sorted from an allogeneic mixed lymphocyte reaction. The receptors come from a human donor in good health; the cells came from an allogeneic mixed lymphocyte reaction. Some clones in this sample may be carry-over from other donors' samples. CDR3s include the opening cysteine and the closing phenylalanine or tryptophan. Each record gives: V gene, J gene, clone size, D gene, CDR3 DNA, CDR3 protein. D genes are given only for firm matches. For some rows the clone size is stated as once, few or many, or as a class when expanded; others skip it.

V gene: TRBV7-9
J gene: TRBJ2-7
clone size: medium-sized
D gene: .
CDR3 DNA: TGTGCCAGCAGCTTAGGTGGGGCTTCCGAGCAGTACTTC
CDR3 protein: CASSLGGASEQYF

V gene: TRBV4-1
J gene: TRBJ1-1
clone size: .
D gene: .
CDR3 DNA: TGCGCCAGCAGCCAAGTATGGGGGACGGTAAACACTGAAGCTTTCTTT
CDR3 protein: CASSQVWGTVNTEAFF

V gene: TRBV4-1
J gene: TRBJ2-7
clone size: medium-sized
D gene: .
CDR3 DNA: TGCGCCAGCAGCCCCGCACCTGGCTACGAGCAGTACTTC
CDR3 protein: CASSPAPGYEQYF

V gene: TRBV7-8
J gene: TRBJ2-1
clone size: .
D gene: TRBD2
CDR3 DNA: TGTGCCAGCAGCGGAAGGGGGACTAGCTCTAATGAGCAGTTCTTC
CDR3 protein: CASSGRGTSSNEQFF

V gene: TRBV5-4
J gene: TRBJ1-1
clone size: .
D gene: .
CDR3 DNA: TGTGCCAGCAGCTTGGGGGGCCCTTCTGAAGCTTTCTTT
CDR3 protein: CASSLGGPSEAFF

V gene: TRBV30
J gene: TRBJ1-1
clone size: .
D gene: .
CDR3 DNA: TGTGCCTGGACACGAATCATGAACACTGAAGCTTTCTTT
CDR3 protein: CAWTRIMNTEAFF

V gene: TRBV5-6
J gene: TRBJ1-5
clone size: .
D gene: .
CDR3 DNA: TGTGCCAGTTCAGGAGGACATTATAGCAATCAGCCCCAGCATTTT
CDR3 protein: CASSGGHYSNQPQHF

V gene: TRBV4-1
J gene: TRBJ2-7
clone size: .
D gene: TRBD1
CDR3 DNA: TGCGCCAGCAGCCATTTACCGGGACAGGGAACCCACGAGCAGTACTTC
CDR3 protein: CASSHLPGQGTHEQYF

V gene: TRBV5-5
J gene: TRBJ1-2
clone size: .
D gene: .
CDR3 DNA: TGTGCCAGCAGCTTAATTTCGGACAGTATACGCTATGGCTACACCTTC
CDR3 protein: CASSLISDSIRYGYTF

V gene: TRBV27
J gene: TRBJ1-1
clone size: .
D gene: .
CDR3 DNA: TGTGCCAGCAGCCTATTCCGGGGGGGCACTGAAGCTTTCTTT
CDR3 protein: CASSLFRGGTEAFF

V gene: TRBV5-4
J gene: TRBJ2-7
clone size: medium-sized
D gene: TRBD2
CDR3 DNA: TGTGCCAGCAGCCCCCTAGCGGGGGGGCTTTACGAGCAGTACTTC
CDR3 protein: CASSPLAGGLYEQYF

V gene: TRBV19
J gene: TRBJ2-1
clone size: few
D gene: TRBD1
CDR3 DNA: TGTGCCAGTACCATACCCCGGGACAGGGGTGACAATGAGCAGTTCTTC
CDR3 protein: CASTIPRDRGDNEQFF

V gene: TRBV15
J gene: TRBJ2-3
clone size: few
D gene: TRBD2
CDR3 DNA: TGTGCCACCCATCGACAGCGGGAGGACGATACGCAGTATTTT
CDR3 protein: CATHRQREDDTQYF

V gene: TRBV7-9
J gene: TRBJ1-1
clone size: many
D gene: .
CDR3 DNA: TGTGCCAGCAGCTTAGAACGGGAGGGTCTTGAAGCTTTCTTT
CDR3 protein: CASSLEREGLEAFF

V gene: TRBV11-2
J gene: TRBJ1-1
clone size: medium-sized
D gene: .
CDR3 DNA: TGTGCCAGCAGCTTTGGGCCCCGGGCAGAAGCTTTCTTT
CDR3 protein: CASSFGPRAEAFF

V gene: TRBV4-1
J gene: TRBJ1-1
clone size: .
D gene: .
CDR3 DNA: TGCGCCAGCAGCCTGCGCCAGTTTACAGAGAACACTGAAGCTTTCTTT
CDR3 protein: CASSLRQFTENTEAFF

V gene: TRBV5-1
J gene: TRBJ2-3
clone size: .
D gene: TRBD2
CDR3 DNA: TGCGCCAGCAGCCTAAGCGGGGGGGCCGGCGATACGCAGTATTTT
CDR3 protein: CASSLSGGAGDTQYF

V gene: TRBV5-3
J gene: TRBJ2-7
clone size: .
D gene: .
CDR3 DNA: TGTGCCAGCAGAGCGGGCAGCTCCTACGAGCAGTACTTC
CDR3 protein: CASRAGSSYEQYF

V gene: TRBV6-5
J gene: TRBJ2-2
clone size: .
D gene: .
CDR3 DNA: TGTGCCATACGAAGGGTCGGGGAGCTGTTTTTT
CDR3 protein: CAIRRVGELFF

V gene: TRBV6-1
J gene: TRBJ2-7
clone size: few
D gene: TRBD1
CDR3 DNA: TGTGCCAGCAGTGGAACGGGACAGGACTACGAGCAGTACTTC
CDR3 protein: CASSGTGQDYEQYF

V gene: TRBV7-6
J gene: TRBJ2-4
clone size: .
D gene: .
CDR3 DNA: TGTGCCAGCAGCTTAGTATCGGGGGATCTAGCCAAAAACATTCAGTACTTC
CDR3 protein: CASSLVSGDLAKNIQYF

V gene: TRBV6-5
J gene: TRBJ1-5
clone size: .
D gene: .
CDR3 DNA: TGTGCCAGCAGTGGGGGGAGCAATCAGCCCCAGCATTTT
CDR3 protein: CASSGGSNQPQHF

V gene: TRBV5-4
J gene: TRBJ1-1
clone size: .
D gene: .
CDR3 DNA: TGTGCCAGCATTTCGGAAGCGAACACTGAAGCTTTCTTT
CDR3 protein: CASISEANTEAFF

V gene: TRBV29-1
J gene: TRBJ1-1
clone size: few
D gene: TRBD1
CDR3 DNA: TGCAGCGTTGTGGTAGGGGGCTTCGCTGAAGCTTTCTTT
CDR3 protein: CSVVVGGFAEAFF

V gene: TRBV19
J gene: TRBJ2-7
clone size: .
D gene: TRBD2
CDR3 DNA: TGTGCCAGTAGTGCGGGACTAGCGGGAGGCGAGCAGTACTTC
CDR3 protein: CASSAGLAGGEQYF

V gene: TRBV19
J gene: TRBJ1-1
clone size: few
D gene: .
CDR3 DNA: TGTGCCAGTAGTATCGTCGCTGAAGCTTTCTTT
CDR3 protein: CASSIVAEAFF

V gene: TRBV18
J gene: TRBJ2-1
clone size: .
D gene: TRBD1
CDR3 DNA: TGTGCCAGCTCACCTTTCAGGGGGCTCTCCTACAATGAGCAGTTCTTC
CDR3 protein: CASSPFRGLSYNEQFF

V gene: TRBV29-1
J gene: TRBJ2-1
clone size: few
D gene: .
CDR3 DNA: TGCAGCATTCAGGGGTCTCAAGTACCCAATGAGCAGTTCTTC
CDR3 protein: CSIQGSQVPNEQFF

V gene: TRBV7-6
J gene: TRBJ2-7
clone size: .
D gene: .
CDR3 DNA: TGTGCCAGCAGCTTAATCCCGGCAGGGCGCAGCGAGCAGTACTTC
CDR3 protein: CASSLIPAGRSEQYF

V gene: TRBV19
J gene: TRBJ2-1
clone size: .
D gene: TRBD2
CDR3 DNA: TGTGCCAGTAGTTCGGGGGAGGGCCTCGATGAGCAGTTCTTC
CDR3 protein: CASSSGEGLDEQFF

V gene: TRBV9
J gene: TRBJ2-1
clone size: .
D gene: TRBD1
CDR3 DNA: TGTGCCAGCAGCGCAGGGACAGGGTTGTACAATGAGCAGTTCTTC
CDR3 protein: CASSAGTGLYNEQFF

V gene: TRBV29-1
J gene: TRBJ2-7
clone size: medium-sized
D gene: .
CDR3 DNA: TGCAGCGTTGAAGAAGGTCCAGAGCAGTACTTC
CDR3 protein: CSVEEGPEQYF

V gene: TRBV11-2
J gene: TRBJ2-3
clone size: .
D gene: .
CDR3 DNA: TGTGCCAGCAGCTTATGGGCCGGGTTAAGCACAGATACGCAGTATTTT
CDR3 protein: CASSLWAGLSTDTQYF

V gene: TRBV6-1
J gene: TRBJ1-2
clone size: few
D gene: .
CDR3 DNA: TGTGCCAGCAGTGAAATTGGGTTGGGGGCCTATGGCTACACCTTC
CDR3 protein: CASSEIGLGAYGYTF

V gene: TRBV11-2
J gene: TRBJ1-6
clone size: few
D gene: .
CDR3 DNA: TGTGCCAGCAGCTTAGGACGAAATAATTCACCCCTCCACTTT
CDR3 protein: CASSLGRNNSPLHF

V gene: TRBV10-1
J gene: TRBJ2-7
clone size: .
D gene: TRBD1
CDR3 DNA: TGCGCCAGCAGCGCCGGACAGGGACCCTACGAGCAGTACTTC
CDR3 protein: CASSAGQGPYEQYF

V gene: TRBV19
J gene: TRBJ2-7
clone size: .
D gene: TRBD2
CDR3 DNA: TGTGCCAGTAGTCCCTGGACTAGCGGGAGTGTCGAGCAGTACTTC
CDR3 protein: CASSPWTSGSVEQYF

V gene: TRBV5-1
J gene: TRBJ2-5
clone size: .
D gene: .
CDR3 DNA: TGCGCCAGCAGCTTGACAACCGGGACGGGGGAGACCCAGTACTTC
CDR3 protein: CASSLTTGTGETQYF

V gene: TRBV5-1
J gene: TRBJ2-7
clone size: .
D gene: .
CDR3 DNA: TGCGCCAGCAGCTACGACGGGACCTACGAGCAGTACTTC
CDR3 protein: CASSYDGTYEQYF

V gene: TRBV15
J gene: TRBJ2-1
clone size: .
D gene: TRBD2
CDR3 DNA: TGTGCCACCAGCAGAGAATCCCTAGCGGGAGAGGATGAGCAGTTCTTC
CDR3 protein: CATSRESLAGEDEQFF